Listed below are T cell receptor beta chains from one sample, sequenced in a study of metastatic and nonmetastatic thyroid tumors. TCRdb re-called clones via MiXCR from the PCR reads. This sample has some 25,000 clones; under 15% occur once, and the top ten carry approximately 3.3%. Sequencing used blood. The receptors originated from a female donor with papillary thyroid cancer or a benign thyroid nodule (not recorded which). Some clones in this sample may be carry-over from other donors' samples. Both conserved end residues are part of each CDR3. A D gene is named only where the DNA matches it firmly. The size field is filled for only some rows; it gives once, few, many or a size class.

many	TRBV5-4	TRBJ2-1	NA	TGTGCCAGCAGCTACGGACAGAACAATGAGCAGTTCTTC	CASSYGQNNEQFF
many	TRBV5-5	TRBJ2-5	NA	TGTGCCAGCGTGAGGGAGACCCAGTACTTC	CASVRETQYF
medium-sized	TRBV6-6	TRBJ2-7	TRBD2	TGTGCCAGCAGTTACTCAGGTGCGGGGAGGGACGAGCAGTACTTC	CASSYSGAGRDEQYF
NA	TRBV6-1	TRBJ1-2	NA	TGTGCCAGCAGTGAAGCTTTGGGAACTAACTATGGCTACACCTTC	CASSEALGTNYGYTF
few	TRBV28	TRBJ1-1	NA	TGTGCCAGCAGTTCTGGAGGTGGGAACACTGAAGCCTTCTTT	CASSSGGGNTEAFF
many	TRBV3-1	TRBJ1-2	NA	TGTGCCAGCAGCCAGGCTTCGGTAGCTAACTATGGCTACACCTTC	CASSQASVANYGYTF
many	TRBV11-1	TRBJ2-7	TRBD1	TGTGCCAGCAGCTTAGGCGGGACAGGGGGCATCGAGCAGTACTTC	CASSLGGTGGIEQYF
many	TRBV30	TRBJ2-1	TRBD1	TGTGCCTGGAGTGCTCGGGACAGGGACTTCGGGGAGCAGTTCTTC	CAWSARDRDFGEQFF
few	TRBV19	TRBJ2-7	TRBD1	TGTGCCAGTAGTTCCGGGACAGGGGGCTACGAGCAGTACTTC	CASSSGTGGYEQYF
medium-sized	TRBV6-2/TRBV6-3	TRBJ2-1	TRBD2	TGTGCCAGCAGTCCACTAGCGGGAGGGCCGGATGAGCAGTTCTTC	CASSPLAGGPDEQFF
few	TRBV28	TRBJ1-5	TRBD1	TGTGCCAGCAGTTCGTGGGGACAGCCCCATCATTTT	CASSSWGQPHHF
many	TRBV19	TRBJ1-5	TRBD1	TGTGCCAGTAGTCCTATCCGACAGGGGGCATCGAGCCGTTCGTCCCAGCATTTT	CASSPIRQGASSRSSQHF
NA	TRBV19	TRBJ1-2	TRBD1	TGTGCCAGTAGTATGGCAGGGGGCGATGGCTACACCTTC	CASSMAGGDGYTF
NA	TRBV20-1	TRBJ2-2	NA	TGCAGTGCTAGAGTCGGACCCGGGGAGCTGTTTTTT	CSARVGPGELFF